A selection of T cell receptor beta chains follows, all from one sample in a study of PD-1 blockade in classical Hodgkin lymphoma. Some clones are missing from TCRdb's copy, which holds only in-frame ones; the method was immunoSEQ multiplex PCR. This sample has around 17,000 clones, with 84% found just once. Sequencing used peripheral blood mononuclear cells (PBMCs). The receptors originated from a human donor with classical Hodgkin lymphoma. CDR3s include the opening cysteine and the closing phenylalanine or tryptophan. Each record gives: J gene, V gene, CDR3 protein.

TRBJ2-1 TRBV27 CASSPPDPFYNEQFF
TRBJ2-3 TRBV4-2 CASSQEEGTGADTQYF
TRBJ2-1 TRBV19 CASRRDSSKYNEQFF
TRBJ2-7 TRBV4-2 CASSLGTSETYEQYF
TRBJ1-1 TRBV28 CASSPPWNTEAFF
TRBJ2-2 TRBV5-5 CASRALAGGNTGELFF
TRBJ2-2 TRBV19 CASLHRDRGTLRTGELFF
TRBJ2-5 TRBV15 CATSPGGAGVGTQYF
TRBJ2-5 TRBV6-1 CASSDQRQGSETQYF
TRBJ2-5 TRBV6-1 CASRRSLQETQYF
TRBJ2-4 TRBV21-1 CASNSDRQGKNIQYF
TRBJ1-1 TRBV4-1 CASSQGRGQFGEAFF
TRBJ1-5 TRBV28 CASSPQGIASNQPQHF
TRBJ2-7 TRBV28 CASSFDVWQAYEQYF
TRBJ2-5 TRBV27 CASSLLGQGETQYF
TRBJ2-3 TRBV19 CASSLGVLSTDTQYF
TRBJ2-3 TRBV7-3 CASSPTSDTDTQYF
TRBJ1-2 TRBV7-3 CASSSRDRARGYTF
TRBJ2-7 TRBV6-5 CASSPTNYEQYF
TRBJ1-5 TRBV28 CASSFPHAGWGNQPQHF
TRBJ2-3 TRBV6-1 CASSPTGAITDTQYF
TRBJ2-5 TRBV27 CASSSQETQYF
TRBJ1-2 TRBV4-1 CASSQEGTGGPYGYTF
TRBJ2-7 TRBV7-8 CASSPPPGHFYEQYF
TRBJ1-5 TRBV19 CASRRDYSNQPQHF
TRBJ2-1 TRBV18 CASSPDSNEQFF
TRBJ1-5 TRBV7-2 CASSLVGRTGRFNQPQHF
TRBJ1-3 TRBV6-1 CASSAVQGRAGNTIYF
TRBJ2-1 TRBV13 CASSSWTSGTYNEQFF
TRBJ2-5 TRBV5-1 CASNTGGQETQYF
TRBJ1-1 TRBV4-1 CASSQEEGAGRNTEAFF
TRBJ1-5 TRBV19 CASSTTGGRPQHF
TRBJ2-7 TRBV6-5 CASTGGHEQYF
TRBJ2-1 TRBV5-6 CASSLQGANEQFF
TRBJ2-7 TRBV4-1 CASSQDPFWGGSYEQYF
TRBJ2-1 TRBV27 CASSVLADAYNEQFF
TRBJ1-3 TRBV29-1 CSVGFGTANTIYF